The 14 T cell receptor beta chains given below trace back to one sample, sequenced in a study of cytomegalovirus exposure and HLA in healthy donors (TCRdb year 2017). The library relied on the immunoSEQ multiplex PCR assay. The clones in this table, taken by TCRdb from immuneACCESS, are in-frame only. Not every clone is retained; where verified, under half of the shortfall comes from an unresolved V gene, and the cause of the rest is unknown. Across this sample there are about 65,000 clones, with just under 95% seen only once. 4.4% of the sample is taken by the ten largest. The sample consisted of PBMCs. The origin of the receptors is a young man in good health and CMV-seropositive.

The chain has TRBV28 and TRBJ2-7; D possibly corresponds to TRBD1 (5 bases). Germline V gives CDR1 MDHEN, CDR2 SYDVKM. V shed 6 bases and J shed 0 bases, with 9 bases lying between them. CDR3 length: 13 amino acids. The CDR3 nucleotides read TGTGCCAGCAGGAGACAGAGCTCCTACGAGCAGTACTTC. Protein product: CASRRQSSYEQYF.

The DNA for the CDR3 is TGTGCCTGGAGCGGGACAGGGGGGAAAGAGACCCAGTACTTC. Its protein is CAWSGTGGKETQYF. This chain joins TRBV30 and TRBJ2-5, with TRBD1 identical over 11 bases. The CDR3 runs 14 residues. CDR1 is GTSNPN and CDR2 is SVGIG in the germline V gene (reference sequence). Trimming cost V 3 bases and J 3 bases; bases outside gene matches: 3.

CDR3 DNA sequence: TGTGCCAGCAGTTCCGGGACTAGCTTTGAGCAGTTCTTC. As protein: CASSSGTSFEQFF. The V and J genes are TRBV7-3 and TRBJ2-1, with TRBD2 identical over 9 bases. The CDR3 is 13 amino acids. Germline-derived CDR1 and CDR2 are SGHTA and FQGTGA. Trimming at V came to 6 bases and at J to 9 bases, leaving 6 bases not matched to a gene.

CDR3 sequence (DNA): TGTGCCACCAGCAGAGCGCCTTGGACGGGACAGTCCACCTACGAGCAGTACTTC. This codes for CATSRAPWTGQSTYEQYF. The V and J genes are TRBV15 and TRBJ2-7; TRBD1 matches 7 bases. This CDR3 is built from 18 residues. The junction had 14 bases not matched to a gene; V was cut back by 1 base and J by 2 bases. Germline CDR1 and CDR2: LNHNV and YYDKDF (reference sequence).

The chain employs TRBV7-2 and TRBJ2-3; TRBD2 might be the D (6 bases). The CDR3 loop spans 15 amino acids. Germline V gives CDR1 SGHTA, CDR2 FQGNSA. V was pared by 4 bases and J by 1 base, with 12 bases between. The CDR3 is CASSYGSGGTDTQYF. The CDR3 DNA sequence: TGTGCCAGCAGCTACGGGAGTGGGGGCACAGATACGCAGTATTTT.

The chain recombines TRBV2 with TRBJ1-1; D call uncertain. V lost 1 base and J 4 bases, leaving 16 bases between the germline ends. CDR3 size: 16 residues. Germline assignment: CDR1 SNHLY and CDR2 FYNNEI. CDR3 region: CASSEESGIRSTEAFF. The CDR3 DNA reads TGTGCCAGCAGTGAAGAAAGCGGGATCAGGAGCACTGAAGCTTTCTTT.

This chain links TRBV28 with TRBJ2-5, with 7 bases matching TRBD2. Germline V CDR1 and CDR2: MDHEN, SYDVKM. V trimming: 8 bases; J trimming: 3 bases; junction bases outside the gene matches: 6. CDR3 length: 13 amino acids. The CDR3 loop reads CASGGGSKETQYF. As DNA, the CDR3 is TGTGCCAGCGGGGGGGGGAGTAAAGAGACCCAGTACTTC. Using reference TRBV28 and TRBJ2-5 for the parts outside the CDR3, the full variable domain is DVKVTQSSRYLVKRTGEKVFLECVQDMDHENMFWYRQDPGLGLRLIYFSYDVKMKEKGDIPEGYSVSREKKERFSLILESASTNQTSMYLCASGGGSKETQYFGPGTRLLVL.

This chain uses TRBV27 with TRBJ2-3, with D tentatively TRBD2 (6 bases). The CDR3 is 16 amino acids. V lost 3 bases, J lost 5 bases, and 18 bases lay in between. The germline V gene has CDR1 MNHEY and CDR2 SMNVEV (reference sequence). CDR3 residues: CASSFFASVRVDTQYF. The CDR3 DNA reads TGTGCCAGCAGTTTTTTTGCTAGCGTAAGGGTAGATACGCAGTATTTT.

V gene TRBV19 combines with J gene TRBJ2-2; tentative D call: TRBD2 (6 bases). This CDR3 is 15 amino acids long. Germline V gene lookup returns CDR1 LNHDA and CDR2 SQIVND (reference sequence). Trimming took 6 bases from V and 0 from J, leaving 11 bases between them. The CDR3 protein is CASSRRGANTGELFF. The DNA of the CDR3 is TGTGCCAGTAGCCGGAGGGGTGCGAACACCGGGGAGCTGTTTTTT. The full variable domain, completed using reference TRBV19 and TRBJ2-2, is DGGITQSPKYLFRKEGQNVTLSCEQNLNHDAMYWYRQDPGQGLRLIYYSQIVNDFQKGDIAEGYSVSREKKESFPLTVTSAQKNPTAFYLCASSRRGANTGELFFGEGSRLTVL.

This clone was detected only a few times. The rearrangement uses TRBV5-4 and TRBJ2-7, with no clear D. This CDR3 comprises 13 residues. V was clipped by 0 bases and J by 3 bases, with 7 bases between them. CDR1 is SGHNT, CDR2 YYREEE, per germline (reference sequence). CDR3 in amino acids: CASSLAPGYEQYF. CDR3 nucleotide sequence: TGTGCCAGCAGCTTGGCGCCGGGCTACGAGCAGTACTTC.

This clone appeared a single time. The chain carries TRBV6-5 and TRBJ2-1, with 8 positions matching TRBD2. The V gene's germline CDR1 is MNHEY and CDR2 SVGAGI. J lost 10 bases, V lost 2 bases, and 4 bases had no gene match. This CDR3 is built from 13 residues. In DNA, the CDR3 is TGTGCCAGCAGTTACGGGACTAGTAGAGAGCAGTTCTTC. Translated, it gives CASSYGTSREQFF.

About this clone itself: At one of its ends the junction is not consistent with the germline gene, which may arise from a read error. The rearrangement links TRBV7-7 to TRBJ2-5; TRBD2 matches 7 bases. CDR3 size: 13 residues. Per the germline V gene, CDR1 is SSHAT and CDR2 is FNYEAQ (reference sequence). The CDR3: CASSLGTMETQYF. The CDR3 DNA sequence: TGTGCTAGCAGCTTAGGGACTATGGAGACCCAGTACTTC.

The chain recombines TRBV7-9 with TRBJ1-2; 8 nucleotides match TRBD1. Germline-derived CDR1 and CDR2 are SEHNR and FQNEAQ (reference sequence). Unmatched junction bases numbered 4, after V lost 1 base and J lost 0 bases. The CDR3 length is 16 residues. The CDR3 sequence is CASSLVPTGANYGYTF. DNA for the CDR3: TGTGCCAGCAGCTTAGTGCCGACAGGGGCTAACTATGGCTACACCTTC.

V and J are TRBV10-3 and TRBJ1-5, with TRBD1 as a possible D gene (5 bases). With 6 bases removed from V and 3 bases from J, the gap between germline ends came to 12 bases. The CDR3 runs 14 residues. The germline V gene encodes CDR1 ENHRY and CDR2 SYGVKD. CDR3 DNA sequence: TGTGCCATCAGCTCCGGGACTCCCAATCAGCCCCAGCATTTT. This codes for CAISSGTPNQPQHF.